These 16 T cell receptor beta chains originate from one sample sequenced in a study of blood T cells in healthy people across ages. Sample-barcoded 5' priming and a J-beta primer mix drove a second PCR of roughly 7 to 11 cycles. One entry per CDR3 protein results from TCRdb running MiXCR on the 5' RACE reads. The table records 750,000 to 950,000 distinct CDR3 sequences, roughly 26% of them present only once. The same data also contributed to another study, on T cells of mothers and their children.

The specimen sequenced was blood. Source of these receptors: a boy aged 5-17 years in good health.

In this sample, this clonotype turned up many times. Here the CDR3 DNA reads TGTGCCAGCGGACGAGGGGGGGTAGAGACCCAGTACTTC. Translated, it gives CASGRGGVETQYF. The chain couples TRBV2 to TRBJ2-5; weak D call: TRBD2 (7 bases). V dropped 8 bases and J dropped 4 bases, with 14 bases sitting between them. Looked up from germline, CDR1 is SNHLY and CDR2 is FYNNEI. The CDR3 loop spans 13 amino acids.

This clonotype was counted only a few times. The chain has TRBV4-2 and TRBJ2-4; the match to TRBD1 covers 8 bases. The V and J ends lost 4 bases and 3 bases, in that order; junction bases with no gene match: 11. In germline, CDR1 is LGHNA, CDR2 YNFKEQ. The CDR3 is 17 amino acids. CDR3 loop: CASSPLTGEEFKNIQYF. The CDR3 coding sequence is TGTGCCAGCAGCCCCCTGACAGGGGAGGAATTCAAAAACATTCAGTACTTC.

This chain connects TRBV11-2 to TRBJ2-2; D is possibly TRBD1 or TRBD2 (5 bases each). Trimming removed 3 bases from V and 4 bases from J, with 9 bases in between. Germline V gene data show CDR1 as SGHAT and CDR2 as FQNNGV. The CDR3 length is 14 residues. CDR3 DNA: TGTGCCAGCAGCTTTCGGGGCATCACCGGGGAGCTGTTTTTT. Amino acid sequence: CASSFRGITGELFF.

This sequence joins TRBV7-9 and TRBJ2-6, with 8 bases identical to TRBD2. The germline CDR1 and CDR2 sequences are SEHNR and FQNEAQ (reference sequence). The V gene end was trimmed by 11 bases and the J gene end by 0 bases; junction bases not matched to a gene: 6. This CDR3 region has 15 residues. The CDR3 is CAPGGGNSGANVLTF. The CDR3 DNA reads TGTGCCCCGGGGGGGGGTAACTCTGGGGCCAACGTCCTGACTTTC.

In its sample, this clonotype was seen many times. The V gene is TRBV5-1, the J gene TRBJ2-1; the D gene is possibly TRBD2 (6 bases). Trimming pared 4 bases from V and 8 bases from J, leaving 16 bases between. The CDR3 runs 14 residues. The germline V gene encodes CDR1 SGHRS and CDR2 YFSETQ. CDR3 in DNA: TGCGCCAGCAGCACCTCGGCGGAGGGCGATGAGCAGTTCTTC. This sequence encodes CASSTSAEGDEQFF.

The rearrangement links TRBV14 to TRBJ1-4; a possible D gene is TRBD1 (6 bases). Between the trimmed V and J ends, which lost 1 base and 9 bases, there was a span of 12 bases. CDR3 length: 14 amino acids. Germline assignment: CDR1 SGHDN and CDR2 FVKESK. The CDR3 protein is CASSQGTVTKKLFF. Here the CDR3 DNA reads TGTGCCAGCAGCCAAGGGACAGTAACCAAAAAACTGTTTTTT.

The CDR3 nucleotides are TGTGCCAGCAGCTTGGCCGAAGGTTACCTCTACAATGAGCAGTTCTTC. Amino acid sequence: CASSLAEGYLYNEQFF. The genes are TRBV5-4 and TRBJ2-1; D is undetermined. The CDR3 contains 16 residues. The germline V gene encodes CDR1 SGHNT and CDR2 YYREEE (reference sequence). Between the trimmed V and J ends, which lost 0 bases and 3 bases, there was a span of 13 bases. The full variable domain, with the rest looked up from reference TRBV5-4 and TRBJ2-1, is ETGVTQSPTHLIKTRGQQVTLRCSSQSGHNTVSWYQQALGQGPQFIFQYYREEENGRGNFPPRFSGLQFPNYSSELNVNALELDDSALYLCASSLAEGYLYNEQFFGPGTRLTVL.

There are a few counts of this clonotype. V and J are TRBV27 and TRBJ2-7; 7 nucleotides line up with TRBD2. Unmatched junction bases numbered 4, after V lost 2 bases and J lost 0 bases. The CDR3 runs to 15 residues. CDR1 MNHEY and CDR2 SMNVEV come from the germline V gene (reference sequence). CDR3: CASSLGWGGSYEQYF. The DNA for the CDR3 is TGTGCCAGCAGTTTAGGTTGGGGGGGCTCCTACGAGCAGTACTTC.

Only a few counts were recorded for this clonotype. The chain uses TRBV28 and TRBJ2-5; D remains ambiguous. The J call is uncertain, as TRBJ2-1 better fits the DNA end. CDR3 length: 12 residues. Germline lookup yields CDR1 MDHEN and CDR2 SYDVKM. This chain's CDR3 is CASLKAYNEQFF. CDR3 sequence (DNA): TGTGCCAGCTTAAAGGCGTACAATGAGCAGTTCTTC.

This clonotype appeared a few times. The chain couples TRBV20-1 to TRBJ2-3; TRBD1 agrees at 7 bases. CDR1 is DFQATT, CDR2 SNEGSKA, per germline (reference sequence). The CDR3 consists of 11 residues. The J segment lost 3 bases and the V segment lost 7 bases, leaving 1 base of the junction unmatched. CDR3 sequence: CSVTGTDTQYF. DNA of the CDR3: TGCAGTGTGACAGGGACAGATACGCAGTATTTT.

This chain connects TRBV2 to TRBJ2-5; TRBD1 agrees at 9 bases. TRBJ2-7 explains the end of the DNA better; the J call may be wrong. The germline V gene has CDR1 SNHLY and CDR2 FYNNEI. This CDR3 comprises 15 residues. The CDR3 is CASGRTGAGADEQYF. CDR3 coding DNA: TGTGCCAGCGGGAGGACAGGGGCGGGGGCGGACGAGCAGTACTTC.

This chain uses TRBV29-1 with TRBJ1-2; unclear D gene. The CDR3 has 13 amino acids. The ends were cut back, 7 bases at V and 2 bases at J, with 14 bases in the middle. Germline lookup yields CDR1 SQVTM and CDR2 ANQGSEA. The CDR3 nucleotides are TGCAGCGGGAGTAATCGAGACAACTATGGCTACACCTTC. The encoded protein is CSGSNRDNYGYTF.

A remark on this clonotype: The CDR3 carries no conserved terminal phenylalanine or tryptophan, so it likely arises from a read error. The chain joins TRBV29-1 to TRBJ1-5, with TRBD1 matching 7 bases. CDR3 length equals 16 residues. CDR1 SQVTM and CDR2 ANQGSEA come from the germline V gene. With V trimmed by 5 bases and J by 0 bases, 10 bases remained unmatched. In DNA, the CDR3 is TGCAGCGTTACCTTTGAGGGGGCCGATAGCAATCAGCCCCAGCATCTT. Translated, it gives CSVTFEGADSNQPQHL.

This chain connects TRBV20-1 to TRBJ2-1; 8 nucleotides agree with TRBD2. Germline CDR1 is DFQATT and CDR2 is SNEGSKA (reference sequence). The CDR3 spans 14 residues. Unmatched junction bases numbered 5, after V lost 3 bases and J lost 4 bases. The CDR3 coding sequence is TGCAGTGCTAGTGTGGGACTAGATTACAATGAGCAGTTCTTC. Translated, it gives CSASVGLDYNEQFF.

Only a few counts were recorded for this clonotype. This chain connects TRBV4-2 to TRBJ2-7; TRBD2 agrees at 9 bases. CDR1 is LGHNA, CDR2 YNFKEQ, per germline. The CDR3 is made up of 15 amino acids. The junction had 7 bases not matched to a gene; V was cut back by 1 base and J by 6 bases. CDR3 in DNA: TGTGCCAGCAGCCAAGTGAGTCTAGCGGGGCGCGAGCAGTACTTC. Translated, it gives CASSQVSLAGREQYF.

The J gene is TRBJ1-4, the V gene TRBV28; D ambiguous. CDR1 and CDR2 from the germline V gene are MDHEN and SYDVKM. The CDR3 loop spans 14 amino acids. The V end was cut by 6 bases, the J end by 3 bases, with 11 bases between. The DNA of the CDR3 is TGTGCCAGCAGCTTAGCCAGCCCTAATGAAAAACTGTTTTTT. The encoded protein is CASSLASPNEKLFF. Variable domain in full (rest from reference TRBV28 and TRBJ1-4): DVKVTQSSRYLVKRTGEKVFLECVQDMDHENMFWYRQDPGLGLRLIYFSYDVKMKEKGDIPEGYSVSREKKERFSLILESASTNQTSMYLCASSLASPNEKLFFGSGTQLSVL.